This T cell receptor beta chain was identified in a study of shared clonotypes between healthy human individuals. Across the study: The people who gave samples were a couple of women and a few men aged 18 to 49.

Study-wide points: The study sampled only blood, and tissue repertoires likely differ.

The assay was immunoSEQ multiplex PCR, and TCRdb's table has in-frame clones only and misses some. This sample yields fewer than 650,000 clones, of which about 79% are seen a single time; 10% to 15% belongs to the top ten. With respect to this clone: Its matching antigen is unknown.

Germline V gene data show CDR1 as MNHEY and CDR2 as SVGAGI. The junction had 4 bases not matched to a gene; V was cut back by 4 bases and J by 1 base. The CDR3 loop spans 15 amino acids. Material: PBMCs. The receptor was isolated from a woman aged 40 to 55 in good health. Some clones in this sample may be carry-over from other donors' samples. The chain couples TRBV6-5 to TRBJ2-3, with 8 nucleotides matching TRBD1. The CDR3: CASSFGQGGTDTQYF. As DNA, the CDR3 is TGTGCCAGCAGTTTTGGACAGGGAGGCACAGATACGCAGTATTTT.